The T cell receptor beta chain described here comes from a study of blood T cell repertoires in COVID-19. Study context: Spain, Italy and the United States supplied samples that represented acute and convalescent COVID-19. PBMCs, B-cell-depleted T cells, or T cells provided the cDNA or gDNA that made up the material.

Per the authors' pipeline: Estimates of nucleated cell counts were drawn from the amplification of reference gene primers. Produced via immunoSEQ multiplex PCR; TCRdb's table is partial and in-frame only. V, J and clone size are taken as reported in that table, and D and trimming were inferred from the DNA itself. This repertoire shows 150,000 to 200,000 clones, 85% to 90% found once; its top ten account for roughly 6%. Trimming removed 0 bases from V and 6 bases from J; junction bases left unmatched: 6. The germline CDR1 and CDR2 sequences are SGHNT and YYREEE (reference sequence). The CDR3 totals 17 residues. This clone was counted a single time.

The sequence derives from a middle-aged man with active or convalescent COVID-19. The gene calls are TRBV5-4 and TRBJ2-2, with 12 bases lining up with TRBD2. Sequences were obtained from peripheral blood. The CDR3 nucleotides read TGTGCCAGCAGCTTGGATTATCTAGCGGGAGGGGCCGGGGAGCTGTTTTTT. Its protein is CASSLDYLAGGAGELFF. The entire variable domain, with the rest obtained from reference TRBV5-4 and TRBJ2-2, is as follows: ETGVTQSPTHLIKTRGQQVTLRCSSQSGHNTVSWYQQALGQGPQFIFQYYREEENGRGNFPPRFSGLQFPNYSSELNVNALELDDSALYLCASSLDYLAGGAGELFFGEGSRLTVL.